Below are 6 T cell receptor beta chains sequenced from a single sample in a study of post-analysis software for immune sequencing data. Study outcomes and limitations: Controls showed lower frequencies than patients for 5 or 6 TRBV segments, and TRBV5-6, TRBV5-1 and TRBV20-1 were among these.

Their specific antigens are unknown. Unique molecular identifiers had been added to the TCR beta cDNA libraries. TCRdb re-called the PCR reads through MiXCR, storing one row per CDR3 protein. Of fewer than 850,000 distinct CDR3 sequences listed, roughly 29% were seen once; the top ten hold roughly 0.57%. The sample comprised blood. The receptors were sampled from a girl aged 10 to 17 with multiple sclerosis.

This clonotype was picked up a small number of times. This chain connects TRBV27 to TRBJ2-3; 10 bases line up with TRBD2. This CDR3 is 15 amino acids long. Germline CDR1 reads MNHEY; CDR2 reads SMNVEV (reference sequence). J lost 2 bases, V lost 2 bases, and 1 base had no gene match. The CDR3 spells CASSLGLAATDTQYF. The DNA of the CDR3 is TGTGCCAGCAGTTTAGGACTAGCGGCCACAGATACGCAGTATTTT.

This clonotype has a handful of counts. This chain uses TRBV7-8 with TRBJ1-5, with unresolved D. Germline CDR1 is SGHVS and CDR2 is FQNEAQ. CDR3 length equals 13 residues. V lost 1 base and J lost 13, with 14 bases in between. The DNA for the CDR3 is TGTGCCAGCAGCTTAGTACCGGGTTTGAGACAGCATTTT. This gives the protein CASSLVPGLRQHF.

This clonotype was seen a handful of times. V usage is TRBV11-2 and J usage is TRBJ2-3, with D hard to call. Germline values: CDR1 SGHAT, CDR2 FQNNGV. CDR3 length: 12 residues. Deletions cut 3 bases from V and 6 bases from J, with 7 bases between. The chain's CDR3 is CASSFTADTQYF. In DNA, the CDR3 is TGTGCCAGCAGCTTTACCGCCGATACGCAGTATTTT.

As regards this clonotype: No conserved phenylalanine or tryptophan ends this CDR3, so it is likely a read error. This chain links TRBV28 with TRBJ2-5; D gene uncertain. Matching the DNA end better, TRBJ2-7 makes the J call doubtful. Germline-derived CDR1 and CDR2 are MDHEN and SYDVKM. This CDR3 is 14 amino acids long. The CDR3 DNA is TGTGCCAGCAGCGGGCTCTCCCTACTCTACGAGCAGTACTGC. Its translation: CASSGLSLLYEQYC.

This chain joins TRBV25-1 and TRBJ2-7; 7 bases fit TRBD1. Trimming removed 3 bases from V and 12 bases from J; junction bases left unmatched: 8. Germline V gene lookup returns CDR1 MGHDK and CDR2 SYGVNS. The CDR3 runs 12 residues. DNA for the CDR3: TGTGCCAGCAGTGATGGCAGGGGGATTCGGTACTTC. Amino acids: CASSDGRGIRYF.

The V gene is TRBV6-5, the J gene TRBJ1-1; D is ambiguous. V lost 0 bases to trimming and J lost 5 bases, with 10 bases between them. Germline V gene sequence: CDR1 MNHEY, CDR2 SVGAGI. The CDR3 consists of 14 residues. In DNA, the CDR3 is TGTGCCAGCAGTTACTCCGCCCCGGAGACTGAAGCTTTCTTT. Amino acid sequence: CASSYSAPETEAFF.